The 23 T cell receptor beta chains listed next were all sequenced from one sample in a study of blood T cell repertoires in COVID-19. The repertoire was sequenced with immunoSEQ multiplex PCR; TCRdb's copy has only in-frame clones and lacks some. Of about 26,000 clones listed, around 90% are singletons. Sample: peripheral blood. The origin of the receptors is an older man with acute or convalescent COVID-19.

The gene calls are TRBV27 and TRBJ2-7; TRBD2 matches at 7 bases. The J segment lost 1 base and the V segment lost 6 bases, leaving 9 bases of the junction unmatched. Germline CDR1 is MNHEY and CDR2 is SMNVEV (reference sequence). The CDR3 covers 15 residues. This CDR3 is CASRHPGGASYEQYF. The CDR3 nucleotides are TGTGCCAGCAGACACCCGGGGGGTGCATCCTACGAGCAGTACTTC.

The chain links TRBV9 to TRBJ2-7; D perhaps matches TRBD2 (6 bases). This CDR3 spans 14 amino acids. In germline, CDR1 is SGDLS, CDR2 YYNGEE. V dropped 3 bases and J dropped 5 bases, with 15 bases sitting between them. The CDR3 region has the DNA TGTGCCAGCAGCGCAACCCTCCCGGGGGACGAGCAGTACTTC. Translated, it gives CASSATLPGDEQYF. The full variable domain, rest sourced from reference TRBV9 and TRBJ2-7, is DSGVTQTPKHLITATGQRVTLRCSPRSGDLSVYWYQQSLDQGLQFLIQYYNGEERAKGNILERFSAQQFPDLHSELNLSSLELGDSALYFCASSATLPGDEQYFGPGTRLTVT.

Here the CDR3 DNA reads TGTGCCAGCAGCCAAATCCAGGGCAACTATGGCTACACCTTC. This codes for CASSQIQGNYGYTF. The gene calls are TRBV11-2 and TRBJ1-2; the D gene is possibly TRBD1 (5 bases). Germline CDR1 and CDR2: SGHAT and FQNNGV. The germline V and J ends were trimmed by 5 bases and 2 bases, with 12 bases remaining between them. The CDR3 length is 14 residues.

This sequence joins TRBV6-2 or TRBV6-3 and TRBJ2-7, with 7 bases lining up with TRBD1. The CDR3 is made up of 13 amino acids. Trimming cost V 5 bases and J 3 bases; bases outside gene matches: 4. Germline loops: CDR1 MNHEY, CDR2 SVGEGT. DNA for the CDR3: TGTGCCAGCAGTCGGACAGGAAGCTACGAGCAGTACTTC. Its protein product is CASSRTGSYEQYF.

The chain couples TRBV25-1 to TRBJ1-4, with TRBD1 matching over 9 bases. The J segment lost 7 bases and the V segment lost 5 bases, leaving 2 bases of the junction unmatched. CDR3 length equals 13 residues. Germline V gene lookup returns CDR1 MGHDK and CDR2 SYGVNS. This CDR3 is CASSWDRAEKLFF. The DNA of the CDR3 is TGTGCCAGCAGTTGGGACAGGGCTGAAAAACTGTTTTTT.

The V gene is TRBV6-2 or TRBV6-3, the J gene TRBJ1-1; 7 bases line up with TRBD1. The trim removed 6 bases at V and 1 base at J, leaving 8 bases unmatched. The CDR3 runs 15 residues. Germline CDR1 is MNHEY and CDR2 is SVGEGT. DNA for the CDR3: TGTGCCAGCAGCCCAGGGGGTTGGACGAACACTGAAGCTTTCTTT. Residues: CASSPGGWTNTEAFF.

This clone has a handful of counts. This chain uses TRBV9 with TRBJ1-4, with TRBD1 identical over 7 bases. Looked up from germline, CDR1 is SGDLS and CDR2 is YYNGEE. V was pared by 2 bases and J by 5 bases, with 9 bases of the junction left unmatched. The CDR3 has 16 residues. CDR3 protein: CASSVGDSSMNEKLFF. The CDR3 coding sequence is TGTGCCAGCAGCGTGGGGGACAGCTCTATGAATGAAAAACTGTTTTTT.

This clone appeared a single time. The chain has TRBV12-3 or TRBV12-4 and TRBJ2-1, with a tentative D call TRBD2 (6 bases). The CDR3 sequence is 13 residues long. Trimming left V 9 bases short and J 0 bases short, with 9 bases between. In DNA form, the CDR3 reads TGTGCCAGTCGGGAGAGCTCCTACAATGAGCAGTTCTTC. Its translation is CASRESSYNEQFF.

The CDR3 DNA sequence: TGTGCCAGCAGCTTAACGAGCGGGGCAGGGTCAGATACGCAGTATTTT. Translation: CASSLTSGAGSDTQYF. The chain combines TRBV7-3 with TRBJ2-3, with 7 bases lining up with TRBD2. Losses at the gene ends were 0 bases for V and 4 bases for J; bases not matched to a gene: 7. The CDR3 is made up of 16 amino acids. Per the germline V gene, CDR1 is SGHTA and CDR2 is FQGTGA.

The gene calls are TRBV19 and TRBJ1-6, with 9 bases fitting TRBD1. Germline trimming cut 4 bases from V and 10 bases from J; bases unmatched to any gene: 5. The CDR3 runs 14 residues. Germline values: CDR1 LNHDA, CDR2 SQIVND (reference sequence). The CDR3 loop is CASSTPGQGSPLHF. The CDR3 nucleotides are TGTGCCAGTAGTACTCCGGGACAGGGATCACCCCTCCACTTT.

This clone was seen only a few times. This chain uses TRBV6-5 with TRBJ1-2; tentative D call: TRBD1 (5 bases). The CDR3 has 14 residues. Looked up from germline, CDR1 is MNHEY and CDR2 is SVGAGI. V was clipped by 10 bases and J by 4 bases, with 19 bases between them. The CDR3 reads CATNYISGPYGYTF. CDR3 sequence (DNA): TGTGCCACTAACTACATCTCAGGGCCCTATGGCTACACCTTC.

This clone was recorded once. The chain couples TRBV28 to TRBJ2-3, with D possibly matching TRBD2 (5 bases). This CDR3 has 13 amino acids. The germline V gene has CDR1 MDHEN and CDR2 SYDVKM. V lost 3 bases and J 1 base, leaving 5 bases between the germline ends. Here the CDR3 reads CASSLGGTDTQYF. The CDR3 region has the DNA TGTGCCAGCAGTTTGGGAGGCACAGATACGCAGTATTTT.

The genes are TRBV21-1 and TRBJ1-5. TRBV21-1 is a recognized pseudogene. The CDR3 length is 16 residues. CDR3: CASSKVGFGGMSPQHF. CDR3 nucleotides: TGTGCCAGCAGCAAAGTTGGGTTTGGGGGGATGAGTCCCCAGCATTTT.

The gene calls are TRBV11-3 and TRBJ2-3; D possibly corresponds to TRBD1 (7 bases). V lost 5 bases and J 1 base, leaving 16 bases between the germline ends. The CDR3 loop spans 16 amino acids. Germline V gene sequence: CDR1 SGHNT, CDR2 YENEEA. CDR3 in DNA: TGTGCCAGCAGCCGCGGGACAGACCTCCGCACAGATACGCAGTATTTT. Amino acid sequence: CASSRGTDLRTDTQYF.

A few counts support this clone. In DNA, the CDR3 is TGCGCCAGCAGACGGACTAGCGATGCCTACGAGCAGTACTTC. Encoded protein: CASRRTSDAYEQYF. The V gene is TRBV10-2, the J gene TRBJ2-7; 9 bases agree with TRBD2. V dropped 6 bases and J dropped 2; count of bases not matched to a gene: 5. Germline lookup yields CDR1 WSHSY and CDR2 SAAADI. The CDR3 extends over 14 amino acids.

The chain links TRBV19 to TRBJ2-3, with D possibly matching TRBD1 (5 bases). V shed 1 base and J shed 4 bases, with 9 bases lying between them. This CDR3 has 14 residues. Germline values: CDR1 LNHDA, CDR2 SQIVND (reference sequence). The CDR3 loop reads CASSIGLGPDTQYF. The CDR3 DNA sequence: TGTGCCAGTAGTATAGGATTGGGGCCAGATACGCAGTATTTT. The variable domain in full, with the rest retrieved from reference TRBV19 and TRBJ2-3, is DGGITQSPKYLFRKEGQNVTLSCEQNLNHDAMYWYRQDPGQGLRLIYYSQIVNDFQKGDIAEGYSVSREKKESFPLTVTSAQKNPTAFYLCASSIGLGPDTQYFGPGTRLTVL.

Concerning this clone itself: Mismatch with germline at one junction end may stem from a read error. The chain joins TRBV2 to TRBJ2-5, with 13 bases identical to TRBD2. CDR3 length: 13 amino acids. Per the germline V gene, CDR1 is SNHLY and CDR2 is FYNNEI. CDR3 amino acids: CASSPGLAGTCHF. The CDR3 DNA reads as TGTGCCAGCAGTCCGGGACTAGCGGGAACATGTCACTTC.

J is TRBJ1-2 and V is TRBV3-1 (or the pseudogene TRBV3-2); 8 nucleotides line up with TRBD1. V lost 2 bases and J lost 8; bases outside the gene matches: 7. The CDR3 has 14 residues. The germline V gene encodes CDR1 LGHDT and CDR2 YNNKEL (reference sequence). The CDR3 region is CASSQHQGARGYTF. Written as DNA, the CDR3 is TGTGCCAGCAGCCAACACCAGGGGGCTCGGGGCTACACCTTC.

The rearrangement uses TRBV7-8 and TRBJ2-1; 7 bases are shared with TRBD2. The CDR3 extends over 12 amino acids. V shed 4 bases and J 10 bases; nucleotides not matched to a gene: 4. Germline loops: CDR1 SGHVS, CDR2 FQNEAQ. The CDR3 protein is CASSSGTTEQFF. CDR3 sequence (DNA): TGTGCCAGCAGCTCCGGGACTACGGAGCAGTTCTTC.

This clone was seen just once. V is TRBV4-3 and J is TRBJ1-4; 9 bases align to TRBD1. The CDR3 runs 16 residues. J was trimmed by 8 bases and V by 4 bases; bases with no gene match: 11. Germline CDR1 reads LGHNA; CDR2 reads YSLEER. The CDR3 DNA reads TGCGCCAGCAGCCCAACCCACAGGGGGCGAAGGGAAAAACTGTTTTTT. Translating it yields CASSPTHRGRREKLFF.

The gene calls are TRBV19 and TRBJ2-7; TRBD2 matches 8 bases. CDR3 size: 15 residues. With 1 base clipped from V and 7 bases from J, the junction kept 9 bases outside the gene matches. The V gene's germline CDR1 is LNHDA and CDR2 SQIVND (reference sequence). The CDR3 sequence is CASSIAPGGPQEQYF. DNA for the CDR3: TGTGCCAGTAGTATAGCTCCGGGAGGGCCTCAAGAGCAGTACTTC.

The chain uses TRBV5-4 and TRBJ1-4; 7 bases map to TRBD1. In germline, CDR1 is SGHNT, CDR2 YYREEE (reference sequence). The CDR3 has 15 amino acids. V shed 3 bases and J 3 bases; nucleotides not matched to a gene: 5. In nucleotides, the CDR3 is TGTGCCAGCAGCTCCCCGGGACAGTCTAATGAAAAACTGTTTTTT. Translating it yields CASSSPGQSNEKLFF.

The chain joins TRBV28 to TRBJ1-6; D is possibly TRBD1 (5 bases). The CDR3 has 12 amino acids. V was trimmed by 5 bases and J by 8 bases, leaving 7 bases between them. The V gene's germline CDR1 is MDHEN and CDR2 SYDVKM. The DNA of the CDR3 is TGTGCCAGCAGTGACAGTTATTCACCCCTCCACTTT. Encoded protein: CASSDSYSPLHF. Full variable domain (rest looked up from reference TRBV28 and TRBJ1-6): DVKVTQSSRYLVKRTGEKVFLECVQDMDHENMFWYRQDPGLGLRLIYFSYDVKMKEKGDIPEGYSVSREKKERFSLILESASTNQTSMYLCASSDSYSPLHFGNGTRLTVT.